What follows are 18 T cell receptor beta chains derived from one specimen sequenced in a study of human T cells and chemical hapten exposure. MiXCR was run by TCRdb on the RACE reads, yielding one entry per CDR3 protein. The data show approximately 110,000 distinct CDR3 sequences, approximately 36% seen once. Time point noted: patch test 3, about 24 weeks after DPC sensitization. Treatment given: therapeutic diphenylcyclopropenone sensitization with weekly scalp DPC. The material was whole blood, obtained in connection with sensitization to the hapten diphenylcyclopropenone (DPC). These receptors came from a man in his forties with alopecia areata. Some clones in this sample may be carry-over from other donors' samples.

V and J are TRBV18 and TRBJ2-3; 14 bases fit TRBD2. The junction had 7 bases not matched to a gene; V was cut back by 5 bases and J by 6 bases. Germline CDR1 and CDR2: KGHSH and LQKENI. The CDR3 is made up of 16 amino acids. The CDR3 loop reads CASSTRLAGGPDTQYF. For the CDR3, the DNA is TGTGCCAGCTCAACCCGACTAGCGGGAGGGCCGGATACGCAGTATTTT.

This clonotype appeared a few times. CDR3 amino acids: CSVGGQGGTDTQYF. CDR3 DNA: TGCAGCGTTGGGGGACAGGGAGGCACAGATACGCAGTATTTT. The chain has TRBV29-1 and TRBJ2-3, with 9 nucleotides matching TRBD1. With V trimmed by 4 bases and J by 1 base, 3 bases remained unmatched. From germline, CDR1 is SQVTM and CDR2 ANQGSEA. The CDR3 has 14 amino acids.

In DNA form, the CDR3 reads TGCGCCAGCAGCCAAGATGTGAGCTGGGGAGGGAATCAGCCCCAGCATTTT. Protein sequence: CASSQDVSWGGNQPQHF. The V and J genes are TRBV4-3 and TRBJ1-5; D gene unclear. V dropped 0 bases and J dropped 4 bases, with 16 bases sitting between them. Germline CDR1 is LGHNA and CDR2 is YSLEER. There are 17 residues in the CDR3.

This clonotype has only a few counts. This chain joins TRBV28 and TRBJ2-7; perhaps TRBD1 as D (5 bases). The germline V gene has CDR1 MDHEN and CDR2 SYDVKM. There are 15 residues in the CDR3. Deletions cut 2 bases from V and 3 bases from J, with 14 bases between. CDR3 in amino acids: CASSLKQALVYEQYF. In DNA form, the CDR3 reads TGTGCCAGCAGTTTAAAACAGGCTCTGGTCTACGAGCAGTACTTC.

The table lists this clonotype with a few counts. The chain couples TRBV29-1 to TRBJ1-1; D is unresolved. V was shortened by 4 bases and J by 1 base, with 10 bases between the two germline ends. The germline gives CDR1 SQVTM, CDR2 ANQGSEA. This CDR3 has 13 residues. For the CDR3, the DNA is TGCAGCGTTGCAGCAGCCCAGAACACTGAAGCTTTCTTT. Translation gives CSVAAAQNTEAFF.

This clonotype showed up just a few times. This chain links TRBV30 with TRBJ2-2; no reliable D call. CDR3 length equals 10 residues. The germline CDR1 and CDR2 sequences are GTSNPN and SVGIG (reference sequence). Trimming removed 4 bases from V and 3 bases from J, with 0 bases in between. CDR3 sequence reads: CAWNTGELFF. CDR3 sequence (DNA): TGTGCCTGGAACACCGGGGAGCTGTTTTTT.

J is TRBJ2-1 and V is TRBV28, with TRBD2 matching over 13 bases. After removal of 3 bases from V and 10 bases from J, the junction contained 12 bases not matched to a gene. Looked up from germline, CDR1 is MDHEN and CDR2 is SYDVKM. The CDR3 has 17 amino acids. The CDR3 nucleotides read TGTGCCAGCAGTTTTCTTAGACTAGCGGGAGGTGTGCGGGAGCAGTTCTTC. Amino acid sequence: CASSFLRLAGGVREQFF.

This clonotype was seen a handful of times. The J gene is TRBJ2-3, the V gene TRBV7-2, with 7 positions matching TRBD2. Trimming cost V 6 bases and J 2 bases; bases outside gene matches: 8. In germline, CDR1 is SGHTA, CDR2 FQGNSA. The CDR3 spans 15 residues. The CDR3 region has the DNA TGTGCCAGCAGTCGGGACGGGGGGACCACAGATACGCAGTATTTT. It encodes CASSRDGGTTDTQYF.

This clonotype has just a few counts. The gene calls are TRBV7-2 and TRBJ2-7; tentative D call: TRBD2 (6 bases). This CDR3 is 15 amino acids long. Germline V CDR1 and CDR2: SGHTA, FQGNSA. V gave up 3 bases and J gave up 3 bases, with 15 bases separating them. The CDR3 bases are TGTGCCAGCAGCTTGGAATGGGACTCGAGCTACGAGCAGTACTTC. It codes for CASSLEWDSSYEQYF. The full variable domain, in which reference TRBV7-2 and TRBJ2-7 provide the parts outside the CDR3, is GAGVSQSPSNKVTEKGKDVELRCDPISGHTALYWYRQSLGQGLEFLIYFQGNSAPDKSGLPSDRFSAERTGGSVSTLTIQRTQQEDSAVYLCASSLEWDSSYEQYFGPGTRLTVT.

The rearrangement joins TRBV25-1 to TRBJ2-3; weak D call: TRBD2 (6 bases). V lost 8 bases and J 6 bases, leaving 12 bases between the germline ends. The germline gives CDR1 MGHDK, CDR2 SYGVNS. This CDR3 has 12 amino acids. The CDR3 here is CASALRGDTQYF. In nucleotides, the CDR3 is TGTGCCAGCGCACTGCGGGGCGATACGCAGTATTTT.

The rearrangement joins TRBV10-3 to TRBJ1-4, with 7 bases that match TRBD1. Germline CDR1 reads ENHRY; CDR2 reads SYGVKD. The CDR3 is 16 amino acids. With 4 bases clipped from V and 8 bases from J, the junction kept 13 bases outside the gene matches. The CDR3 loop is CAISGQRDSGGEKLFF. The CDR3 DNA reads as TGTGCCATCAGTGGCCAACGGGACAGTGGAGGGGAAAAACTGTTTTTT.

The V gene is TRBV3-1, the J gene TRBJ1-2, with TRBD1 matching 8 bases. From germline, CDR1 is LGHDT and CDR2 YNNKEL (reference sequence). This CDR3 region has 15 residues. Unmatched junction bases numbered 10, after V lost 6 bases and J lost 4 bases. The CDR3 region is CASSQRPGQAYGYTF. CDR3 coding DNA: TGTGCCAGCAGTCAGCGACCGGGACAGGCCTATGGCTACACCTTC. The full variable domain, completed using reference TRBV3-1 and TRBJ1-2, is DTAVSQTPKYLVTQMGNDKSIKCEQNLGHDTMYWYKQDSKKFLKIMFSYNNKELIINETVPNRFSPKSPDKAHLNLHINSLELGDSAVYFCASSQRPGQAYGYTFGSGTRLTVV.

This clonotype was found a few times. The chain joins TRBV7-2 to TRBJ2-7; D is undetermined. Germline V gene sequence: CDR1 SGHTA, CDR2 FQGNSA. This CDR3 spans 13 amino acids. The V end was cut by 5 bases, the J end by 0 bases, with 8 bases between. The CDR3 here is CASSPRNSYEQYF. The DNA for the CDR3 is TGTGCCAGCAGCCCCCGGAACTCCTACGAGCAGTACTTC.

This clonotype has more than one count but fewer than ten. The chain recombines TRBV20-1 with TRBJ2-1; D might be TRBD1 or TRBD2, each matching 6 bases. The V and J ends lost 6 bases and 0 bases respectively, with 18 bases between them. This CDR3 is built from 16 residues. Germline V lookup: CDR1 DFQATT, CDR2 SNEGSKA (reference sequence). The DNA of the CDR3 is TGCAGTGCAGGGGGGCGGGGCCTTAGCTCCTACAATGAGCAGTTCTTC. Translating gives CSAGGRGLSSYNEQFF.

A few counts support this clonotype. V is TRBV6-2 or TRBV6-3 and J is TRBJ2-7; TRBD1 matches at 7 bases. CDR1 and CDR2 from the germline V gene are MNHEY and SVGEGT. V trimming: 2 bases; J trimming: 9 bases; junction bases outside the gene matches: 13. The CDR3 spans 15 residues. DNA of the CDR3: TGTGCCAGCAGTTACAAGTGGACAGGCGGTCCGGGGCAGTACTTC. Translating it yields CASSYKWTGGPGQYF.

This clonotype was seen ten or more times. The CDR3, as DNA: TGCAGTGCTAGCCCTGGGACTCCGCGCGGGACAGATACGCAGTATTTT. Protein sequence: CSASPGTPRGTDTQYF. The V call is TRBV20-1, the J call TRBJ2-3; D perhaps matches TRBD2 (6 bases). V was pared by 3 bases and J by 3 bases, with 19 bases between. Germline V CDR1 and CDR2: DFQATT, SNEGSKA (reference sequence). The CDR3 is 16 amino acids.

This clonotype was seen only a few times. This sequence joins TRBV28 and TRBJ2-3; D is unclear. Deletions cut 3 bases from V and 0 bases from J, with 10 bases between. CDR3 length: 15 amino acids. From germline, CDR1 is MDHEN and CDR2 SYDVKM. The CDR3 sequence: CASSFQFGSTDTQYF. The CDR3 nucleotides are TGTGCCAGCAGTTTTCAGTTCGGGAGCACAGATACGCAGTATTTT.

Concerning this clonotype: One junction end disagrees with the germline gene, perhaps due to a read error. J is TRBJ2-7 and V is TRBV29-1; D unresolved. The CDR3 extends over 12 amino acids. Germline V CDR1 and CDR2: SQVTM, ANQGSEA. The CDR3 DNA sequence: TGCAGCGTTGTCTCTACCTGGCGCGAGGAGTACTTC. Residues: CSVVSTWREEYF.